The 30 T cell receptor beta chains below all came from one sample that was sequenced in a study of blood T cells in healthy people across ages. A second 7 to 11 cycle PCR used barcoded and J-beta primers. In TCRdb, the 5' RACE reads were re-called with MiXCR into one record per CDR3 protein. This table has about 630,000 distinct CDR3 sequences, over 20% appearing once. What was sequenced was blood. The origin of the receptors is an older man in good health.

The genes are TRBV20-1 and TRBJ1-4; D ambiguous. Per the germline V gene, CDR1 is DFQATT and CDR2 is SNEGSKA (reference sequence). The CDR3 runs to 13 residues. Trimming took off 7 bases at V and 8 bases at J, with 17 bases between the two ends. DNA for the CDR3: TGCAGTGGGAATCGGCCTGGAGGGGAAAAACTGTTTTTT. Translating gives CSGNRPGGEKLFF.

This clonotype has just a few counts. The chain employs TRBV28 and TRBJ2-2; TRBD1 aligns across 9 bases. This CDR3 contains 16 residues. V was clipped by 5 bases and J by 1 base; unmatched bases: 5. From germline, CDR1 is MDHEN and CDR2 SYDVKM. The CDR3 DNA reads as TGTGCCAGCAGTATACAGGGGGCTGGGAACACCGGGGAGCTGTTTTTT. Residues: CASSIQGAGNTGELFF. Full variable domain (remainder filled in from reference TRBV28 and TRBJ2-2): DVKVTQSSRYLVKRTGEKVFLECVQDMDHENMFWYRQDPGLGLRLIYFSYDVKMKEKGDIPEGYSVSREKKERFSLILESASTNQTSMYLCASSIQGAGNTGELFFGEGSRLTVL.

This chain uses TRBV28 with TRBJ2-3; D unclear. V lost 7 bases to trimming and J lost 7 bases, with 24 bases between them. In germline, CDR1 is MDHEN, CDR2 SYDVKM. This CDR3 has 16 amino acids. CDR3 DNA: TGTGCCAGCACCCCATCCCCCCAGAGAACGTCACATACGCAGTATTTT. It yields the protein CASTPSPQRTSHTQYF.

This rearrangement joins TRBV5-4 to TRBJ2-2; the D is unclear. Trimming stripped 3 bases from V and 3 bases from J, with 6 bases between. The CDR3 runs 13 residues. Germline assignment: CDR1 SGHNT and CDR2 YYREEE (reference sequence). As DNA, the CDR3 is TGTGCCAGCAGCTGGTCTGACACCGGGGAGCTGTTTTTT. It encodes CASSWSDTGELFF.

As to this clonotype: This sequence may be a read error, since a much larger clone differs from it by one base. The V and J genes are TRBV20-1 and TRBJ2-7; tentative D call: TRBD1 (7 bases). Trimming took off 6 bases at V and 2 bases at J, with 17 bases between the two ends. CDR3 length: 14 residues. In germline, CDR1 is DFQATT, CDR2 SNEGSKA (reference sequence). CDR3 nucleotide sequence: TGCAGTGCCTCAGGCGGGACAGCGCCCTACGAGCAGTACTTC. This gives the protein CSASGGTAPYEQYF.

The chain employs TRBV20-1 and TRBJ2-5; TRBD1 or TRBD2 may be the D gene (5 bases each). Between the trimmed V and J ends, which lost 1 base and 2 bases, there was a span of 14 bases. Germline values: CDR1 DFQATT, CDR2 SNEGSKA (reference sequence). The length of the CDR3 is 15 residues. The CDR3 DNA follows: TGCAGTGCTAGAGTCGGGGCAACCCGTCAAGAGACCCAGTACTTC. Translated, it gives CSARVGATRQETQYF.

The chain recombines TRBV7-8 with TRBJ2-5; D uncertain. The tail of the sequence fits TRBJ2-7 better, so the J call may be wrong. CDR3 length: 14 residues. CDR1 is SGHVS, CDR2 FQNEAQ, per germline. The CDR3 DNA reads TGTGCCAGCAGCTCCCTAGTGAAACCCTACGAGCAGTACTTC. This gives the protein CASSSLVKPYEQYF.

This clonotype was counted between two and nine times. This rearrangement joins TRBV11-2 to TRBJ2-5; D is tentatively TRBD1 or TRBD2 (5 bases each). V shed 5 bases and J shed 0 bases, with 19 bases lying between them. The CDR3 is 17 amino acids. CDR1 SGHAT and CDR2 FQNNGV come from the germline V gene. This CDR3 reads CASSNGTLYPYQETQYF. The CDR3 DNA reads TGTGCCAGCAGCAACGGGACCCTCTACCCGTACCAAGAGACCCAGTACTTC.

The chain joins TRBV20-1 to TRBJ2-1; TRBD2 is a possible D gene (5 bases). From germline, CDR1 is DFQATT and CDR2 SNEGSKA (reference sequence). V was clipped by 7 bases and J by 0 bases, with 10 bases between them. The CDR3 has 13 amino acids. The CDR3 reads CSGGGPSYNEQFF. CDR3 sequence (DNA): TGCAGTGGAGGCGGGCCCTCCTACAATGAGCAGTTCTTC.

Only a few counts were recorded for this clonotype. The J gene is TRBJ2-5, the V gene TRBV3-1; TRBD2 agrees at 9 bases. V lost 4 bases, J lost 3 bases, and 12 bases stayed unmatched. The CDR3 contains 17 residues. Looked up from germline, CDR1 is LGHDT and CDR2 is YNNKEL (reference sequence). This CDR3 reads CASSPVPPTSGKETQYF. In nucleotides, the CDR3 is TGTGCCAGCAGCCCCGTCCCCCCGACTAGCGGCAAAGAGACCCAGTACTTC.

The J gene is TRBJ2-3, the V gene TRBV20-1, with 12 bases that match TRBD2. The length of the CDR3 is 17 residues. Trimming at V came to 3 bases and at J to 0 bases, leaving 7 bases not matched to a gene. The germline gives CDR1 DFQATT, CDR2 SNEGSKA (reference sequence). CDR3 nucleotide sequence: TGCAGTGCTAGCCAGCTAGCGGGAGGGCCTAGCACAGATACGCAGTATTTT. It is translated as CSASQLAGGPSTDTQYF.

The CDR3 protein is CASGSHRDRGIEKLFF. The CDR3 DNA is TGTGCCAGCGGATCACACCGGGACAGGGGAATCGAAAAACTGTTTTTT. The chain carries TRBV6-6 and TRBJ1-4; 10 bases agree with TRBD1. Losses at the gene ends were 8 bases for V and 8 bases for J; bases not matched to a gene: 14. Germline V gives CDR1 MNHNY, CDR2 SVGAGI (reference sequence). The CDR3 covers 16 residues.

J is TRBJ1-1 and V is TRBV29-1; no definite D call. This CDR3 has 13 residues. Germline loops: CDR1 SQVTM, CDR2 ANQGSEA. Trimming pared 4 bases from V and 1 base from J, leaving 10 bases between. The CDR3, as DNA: TGCAGCGTTGTCGGGCGGGCGAACACTGAAGCTTTCTTT. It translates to CSVVGRANTEAFF. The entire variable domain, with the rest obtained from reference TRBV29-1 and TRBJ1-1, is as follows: SAVISQKPSRDICQRGTSLTIQCQVDSQVTMMFWYRQQPGQSLTLIATANQGSEATYESGFVIDKFPISRPNLTFSTLTVSNMSPEDSSIYLCSVVGRANTEAFFGQGTRLTVV.

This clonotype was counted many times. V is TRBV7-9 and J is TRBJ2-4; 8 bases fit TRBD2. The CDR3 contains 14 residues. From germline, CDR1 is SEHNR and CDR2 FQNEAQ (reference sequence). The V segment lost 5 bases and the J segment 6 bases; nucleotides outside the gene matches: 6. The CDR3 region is CASSPQRERNIQYF. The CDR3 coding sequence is TGTGCCAGCAGCCCCCAGCGGGAGAGAAACATTCAGTACTTC.

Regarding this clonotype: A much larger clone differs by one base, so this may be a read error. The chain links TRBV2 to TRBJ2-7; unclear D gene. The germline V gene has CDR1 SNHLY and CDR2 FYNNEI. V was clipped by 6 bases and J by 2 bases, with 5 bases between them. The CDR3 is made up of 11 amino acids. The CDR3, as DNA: TGTGCCAGCAGGGAGACCTACGAGCAGTACTTC. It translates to CASRETYEQYF.

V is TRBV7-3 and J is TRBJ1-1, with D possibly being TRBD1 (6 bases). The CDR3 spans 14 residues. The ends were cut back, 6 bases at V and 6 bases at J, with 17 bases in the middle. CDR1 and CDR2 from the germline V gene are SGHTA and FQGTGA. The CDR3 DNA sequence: TGTGCCAGCAGTCGAGAAGGGGGGCGGGCTGAAGCTTTCTTT. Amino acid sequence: CASSREGGRAEAFF.

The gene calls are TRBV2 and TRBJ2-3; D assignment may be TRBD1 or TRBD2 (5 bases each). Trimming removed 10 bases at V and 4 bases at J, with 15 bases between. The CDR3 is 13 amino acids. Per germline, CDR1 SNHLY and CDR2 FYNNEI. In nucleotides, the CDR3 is TGTGCCATCCGGTGGGGGTATCCAGATACGCAGTATTTT. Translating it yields CAIRWGYPDTQYF.

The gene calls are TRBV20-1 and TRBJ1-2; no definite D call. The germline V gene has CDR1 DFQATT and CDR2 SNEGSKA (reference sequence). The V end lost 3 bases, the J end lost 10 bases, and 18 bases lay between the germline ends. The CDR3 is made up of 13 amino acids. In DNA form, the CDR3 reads TGCAGTGCTAGTTACGCCCAAGGCTACGACTACACCTTC. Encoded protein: CSASYAQGYDYTF.

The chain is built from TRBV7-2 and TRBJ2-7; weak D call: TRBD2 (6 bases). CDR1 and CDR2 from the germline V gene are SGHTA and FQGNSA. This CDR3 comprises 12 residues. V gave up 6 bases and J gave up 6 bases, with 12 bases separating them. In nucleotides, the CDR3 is TGTGCCAGCAGTCGGGCGGGGCGCGAGCAGTACTTC. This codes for CASSRAGREQYF.

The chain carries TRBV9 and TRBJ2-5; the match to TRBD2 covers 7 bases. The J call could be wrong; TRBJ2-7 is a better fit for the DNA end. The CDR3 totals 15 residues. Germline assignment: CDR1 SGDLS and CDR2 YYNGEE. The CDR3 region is CASSVEAGELVEQYF. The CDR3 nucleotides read TGTGCCAGCAGCGTAGAGGCGGGGGAACTTGTCGAGCAGTACTTC.

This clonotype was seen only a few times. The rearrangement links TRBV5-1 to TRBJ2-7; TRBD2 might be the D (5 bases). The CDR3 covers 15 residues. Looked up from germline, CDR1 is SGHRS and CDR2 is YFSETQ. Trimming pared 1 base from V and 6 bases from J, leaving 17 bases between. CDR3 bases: TGCGCCAGCAGCTTGTTTATCGAGGACCGGGGCGAGCAGTACTTC. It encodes CASSLFIEDRGEQYF.

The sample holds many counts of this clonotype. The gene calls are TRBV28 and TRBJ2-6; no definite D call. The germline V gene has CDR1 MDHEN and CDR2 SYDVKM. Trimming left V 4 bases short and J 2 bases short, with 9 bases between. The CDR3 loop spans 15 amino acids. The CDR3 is CASSSDGAGANVLTF. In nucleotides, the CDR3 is TGTGCCAGCAGTTCCGACGGTGCTGGGGCCAACGTCCTGACTTTC.

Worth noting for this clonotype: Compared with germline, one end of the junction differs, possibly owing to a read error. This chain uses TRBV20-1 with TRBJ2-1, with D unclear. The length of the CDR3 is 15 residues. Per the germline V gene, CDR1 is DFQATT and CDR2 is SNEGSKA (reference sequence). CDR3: CSAPQDERSFNEQFF. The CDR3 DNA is TGCAGTGCTCCTCAGGATGAGCGATCCTTCAATGAGCAGTTCTTC.

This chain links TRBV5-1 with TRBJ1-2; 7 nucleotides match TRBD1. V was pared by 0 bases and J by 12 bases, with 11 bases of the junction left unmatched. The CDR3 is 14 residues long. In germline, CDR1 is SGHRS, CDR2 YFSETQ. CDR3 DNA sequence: TGCGCCAGCAGCTTGGGAGACAGGGTAGAGAGTCACACCTTC. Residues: CASSLGDRVESHTF.

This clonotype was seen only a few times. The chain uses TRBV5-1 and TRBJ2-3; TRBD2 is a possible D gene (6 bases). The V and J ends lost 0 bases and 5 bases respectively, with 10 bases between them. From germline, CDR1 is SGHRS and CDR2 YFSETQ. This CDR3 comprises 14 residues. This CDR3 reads CASSLATGVDTQYF. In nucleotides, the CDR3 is TGCGCCAGCAGCTTGGCTACGGGGGTAGATACGCAGTATTTT.

The CDR3 region has the DNA TGTGCCAGCAGCCCCGGAGGGAAAACTGAAGCTTTCTTT. The encoded protein is CASSPGGKTEAFF. This sequence joins TRBV5-6 and TRBJ1-1; no reliable D call. This CDR3 is 13 amino acids long. The ends were cut back, 4 bases at V and 5 bases at J, with 12 bases in the middle. CDR1 and CDR2 from the germline V gene are SGHDT and YYEEEE.

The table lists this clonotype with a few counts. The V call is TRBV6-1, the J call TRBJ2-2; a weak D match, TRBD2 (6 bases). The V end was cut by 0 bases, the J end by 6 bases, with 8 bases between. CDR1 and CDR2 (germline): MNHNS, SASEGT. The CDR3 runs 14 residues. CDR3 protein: CASSEAGGAGELFF. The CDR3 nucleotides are TGTGCCAGCAGTGAAGCGGGGGGTGCCGGGGAGCTGTTTTTT.

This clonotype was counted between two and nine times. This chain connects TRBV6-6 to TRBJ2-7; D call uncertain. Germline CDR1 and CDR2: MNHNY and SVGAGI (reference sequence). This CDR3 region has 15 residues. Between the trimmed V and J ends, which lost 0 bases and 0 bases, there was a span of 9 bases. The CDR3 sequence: CASSYSRGLSYEQYF. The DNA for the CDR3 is TGTGCCAGCAGTTACTCTCGAGGTCTCTCCTACGAGCAGTACTTC.

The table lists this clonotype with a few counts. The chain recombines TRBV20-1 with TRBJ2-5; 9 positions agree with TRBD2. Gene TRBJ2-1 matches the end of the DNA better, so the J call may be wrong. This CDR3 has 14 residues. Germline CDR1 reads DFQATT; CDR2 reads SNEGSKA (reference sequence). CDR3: CSARAGGHYNEQFF. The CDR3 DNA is TGCAGTGCTAGGGCGGGAGGGCACTACAATGAGCAGTTCTTC.

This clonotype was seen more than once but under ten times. CDR3 bases: TGTGCCAGCAGTCTGGCGGCAGCTTTTCCCTACGAGCAGTACTTC. Translating gives CASSLAAAFPYEQYF. The rearrangement links TRBV3-1 to TRBJ2-1; D not resolved. Near its end, the DNA agrees better with TRBJ2-7, so the J call may be wrong. From germline, CDR1 is LGHDT and CDR2 YNNKEL (reference sequence). The CDR3 extends over 15 amino acids.